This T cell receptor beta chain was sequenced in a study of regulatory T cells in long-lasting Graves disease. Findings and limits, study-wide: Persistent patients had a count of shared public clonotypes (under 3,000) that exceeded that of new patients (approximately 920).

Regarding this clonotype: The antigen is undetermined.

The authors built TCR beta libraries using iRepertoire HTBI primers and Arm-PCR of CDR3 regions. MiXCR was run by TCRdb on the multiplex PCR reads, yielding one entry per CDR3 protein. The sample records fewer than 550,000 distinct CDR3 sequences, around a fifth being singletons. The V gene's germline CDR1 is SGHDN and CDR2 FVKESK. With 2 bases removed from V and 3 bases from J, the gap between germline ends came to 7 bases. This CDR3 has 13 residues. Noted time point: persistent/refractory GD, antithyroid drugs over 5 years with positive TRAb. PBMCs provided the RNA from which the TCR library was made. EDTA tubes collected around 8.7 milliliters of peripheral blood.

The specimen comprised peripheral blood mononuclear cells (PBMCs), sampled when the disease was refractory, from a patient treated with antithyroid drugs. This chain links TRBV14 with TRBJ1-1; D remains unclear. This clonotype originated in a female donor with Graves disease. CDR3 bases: TGTGCCAGCAGCCAATTGGGGTACACTGAAGCTTTCTTT. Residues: CASSQLGYTEAFF.